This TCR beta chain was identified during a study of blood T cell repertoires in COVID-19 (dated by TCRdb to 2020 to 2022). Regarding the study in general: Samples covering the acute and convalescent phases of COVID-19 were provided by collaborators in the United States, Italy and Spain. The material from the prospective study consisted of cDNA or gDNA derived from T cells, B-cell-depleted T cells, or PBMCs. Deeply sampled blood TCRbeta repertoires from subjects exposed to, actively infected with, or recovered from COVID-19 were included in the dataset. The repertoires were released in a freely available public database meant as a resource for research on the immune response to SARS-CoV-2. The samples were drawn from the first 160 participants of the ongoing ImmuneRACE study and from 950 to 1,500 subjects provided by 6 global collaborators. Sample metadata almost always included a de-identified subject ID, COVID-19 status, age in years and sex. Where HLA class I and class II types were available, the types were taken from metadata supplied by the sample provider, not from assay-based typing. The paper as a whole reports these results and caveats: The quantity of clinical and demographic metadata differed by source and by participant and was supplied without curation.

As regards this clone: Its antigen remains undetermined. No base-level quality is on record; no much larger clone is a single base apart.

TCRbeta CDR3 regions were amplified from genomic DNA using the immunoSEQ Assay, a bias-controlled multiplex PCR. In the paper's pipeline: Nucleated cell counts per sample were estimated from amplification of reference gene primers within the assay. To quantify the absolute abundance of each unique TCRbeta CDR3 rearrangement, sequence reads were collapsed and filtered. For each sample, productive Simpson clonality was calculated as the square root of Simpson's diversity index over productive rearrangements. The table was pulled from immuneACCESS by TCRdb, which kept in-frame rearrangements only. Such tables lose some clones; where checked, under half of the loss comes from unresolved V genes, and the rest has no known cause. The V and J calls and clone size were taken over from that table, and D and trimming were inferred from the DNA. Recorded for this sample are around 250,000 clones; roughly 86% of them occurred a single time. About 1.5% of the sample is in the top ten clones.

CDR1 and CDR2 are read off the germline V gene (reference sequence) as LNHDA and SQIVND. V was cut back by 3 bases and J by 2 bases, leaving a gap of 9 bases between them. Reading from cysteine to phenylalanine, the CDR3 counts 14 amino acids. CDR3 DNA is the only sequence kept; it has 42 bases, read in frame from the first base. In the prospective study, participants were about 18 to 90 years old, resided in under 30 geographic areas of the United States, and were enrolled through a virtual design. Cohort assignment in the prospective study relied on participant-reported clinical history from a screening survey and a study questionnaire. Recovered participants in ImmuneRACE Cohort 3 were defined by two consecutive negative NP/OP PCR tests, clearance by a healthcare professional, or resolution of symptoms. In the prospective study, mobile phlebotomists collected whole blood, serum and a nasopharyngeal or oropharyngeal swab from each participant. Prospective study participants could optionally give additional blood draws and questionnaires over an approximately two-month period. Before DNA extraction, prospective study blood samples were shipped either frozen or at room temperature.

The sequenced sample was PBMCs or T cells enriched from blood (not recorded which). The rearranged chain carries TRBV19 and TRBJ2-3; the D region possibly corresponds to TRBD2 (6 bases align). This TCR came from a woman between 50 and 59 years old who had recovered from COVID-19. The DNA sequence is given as TGTGCCAGTAGTATTGGAGGGATCACAGATACGCAGTATTTT. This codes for CASSIGGITDTQYF.